Below are 21 T cell receptor beta chains sequenced from a single sample in a study of blood T cell repertoires in COVID-19. Produced via immunoSEQ multiplex PCR; TCRdb's table is partial and in-frame only. Of 150,000 to 200,000 clones in the sample, 81% were seen once. The sample consisted of peripheral blood. The origin of the receptors is a human donor in a cohort sampled during active COVID-19.

The chain uses TRBV2 and TRBJ2-5; 8 bases are a match to TRBD2. The CDR3 covers 13 residues. V shed 8 bases, J shed 5 bases, and the junction held 7 bases outside the gene matches. CDR1 is SNHLY and CDR2 is FYNNEI in the germline V gene. CDR3 in DNA: TGTGCCAGCCATCGGGGGGGAGAGGAGACCCAGTACTTC. Residues: CASHRGGEETQYF.

The V call is TRBV19, the J call TRBJ2-7; no clear D. The CDR3 is 13 residues long. The germline V gene encodes CDR1 LNHDA and CDR2 SQIVND (reference sequence). Trimming took 3 bases from V and 6 from J, leaving 12 bases between them. DNA of the CDR3: TGTGCCAGTAGTATCGCCAGGTTGGGCGAGCAGTACTTC. Translated: CASSIARLGEQYF.

V is TRBV29-1 and J is TRBJ2-4; tentatively, D is TRBD1 (6 bases). This CDR3 is 12 amino acids long. The germline gives CDR1 SQVTM, CDR2 ANQGSEA. Trimming took off 4 bases at V and 8 bases at J, with 12 bases between the two ends. The CDR3 sequence: CSVGQGPYIQYF. The CDR3 DNA sequence: TGCAGCGTTGGCCAGGGGCCTTACATTCAGTACTTC.

The chain employs TRBV6-2 or TRBV6-3 and TRBJ2-2; 11 bases are shared with TRBD2. The CDR3 totals 17 residues. V was clipped by 2 bases and J by 5 bases; unmatched bases: 7. CDR1 is MNHEY, CDR2 SVGEGT, per germline. The chain's CDR3 is CASSYETSGRITGELFF. In nucleotides, the CDR3 is TGTGCCAGCAGTTACGAAACTAGCGGGAGAATAACCGGGGAGCTGTTTTTT.

The chain employs TRBV24-1 and TRBJ2-6, with 7 positions matching TRBD1. The V and J ends lost 3 bases and 2 bases, in that order; junction bases with no gene match: 3. Germline V gives CDR1 KGHDR, CDR2 SFDVKD. The CDR3 runs to 16 residues. CDR3 DNA sequence: TGTGCCACCAGTGATAGACAGGGACCTGGGGCCAACGTCCTGACTTTC. Translating it yields CATSDRQGPGANVLTF.

This clone was counted between two and nine times. The chain couples TRBV6-1 to TRBJ2-7; 9 nucleotides align to TRBD2. After removal of 6 bases from V and 3 bases from J, the junction contained 12 bases not matched to a gene. CDR1 is MNHNS, CDR2 SASEGT, per germline. The CDR3 length is 16 residues. Written as DNA, the CDR3 is TGTGCCAGCAGGGAACTTAGCGGGGGTTATAACTACGAGCAGTACTTC. It encodes CASRELSGGYNYEQYF.

The chain employs TRBV5-5 and TRBJ2-3; D gene unclear. The CDR3 covers 12 residues. Germline V gene lookup returns CDR1 SGHKS and CDR2 YYEKEE (reference sequence). Trimming removed 7 bases at V and 5 bases at J, with 11 bases between. CDR3 sequence reads: CASGDMEDTQYF. For the CDR3, the DNA is TGTGCCAGCGGAGATATGGAAGATACGCAGTATTTT. Full variable domain (missing parts from reference TRBV5-5 and TRBJ2-3): DAGVTQSPTHLIKTRGQQVTLRCSPISGHKSVSWYQQVLGQGPQFIFQYYEKEERGRGNFPDRFSARQFPNYSSELNVNALLLGDSALYLCASGDMEDTQYFGPGTRLTVL.

As for this clone: One junction end does not reproduce the germline sequence, and a read error may be involved. The chain has TRBV7-7 and TRBJ2-1; TRBD2 agrees at 14 bases. The CDR3 has 15 residues. Germline lookup yields CDR1 SSHAT and CDR2 FNYEAQ (reference sequence). CDR3 in amino acids: CASSLGLAGEGEQFF. The CDR3 DNA reads TGTGCTAGCAGCCTGGGACTAGCGGGAGAGGGTGAGCAGTTCTTC. The full variable domain, with the rest looked up from reference TRBV7-7 and TRBJ2-1, is GAGVSQSPRYKVTKRGQDVTLRCDPISSHATLYWYQQALGQGPEFLTYFNYEAQPDKSGLPSDRFSAERPEGSISTLTIQRTEQRDSAMYRCASSLGLAGEGEQFFGPGTRLTVL.

In this sample, this clone turned up a few times. V gene TRBV9 combines with J gene TRBJ1-1, with unresolved D. Per the germline V gene, CDR1 is SGDLS and CDR2 is YYNGEE. Trimming pared 2 bases from V and 3 bases from J, leaving 8 bases between. The CDR3 extends over 13 amino acids. The CDR3 DNA reads TGTGCCAGCAGCGTGTCCGGGGACACTGAAGCTTTCTTT. This gives the protein CASSVSGDTEAFF.

The rearrangement joins TRBV3-1 (or the pseudogene TRBV3-2) to TRBJ1-1; TRBD1 is a possible D gene (6 bases). Per the germline V gene, CDR1 is LGHDT and CDR2 is YNNKEL (reference sequence). The CDR3 runs to 13 residues. The V end was cut by 2 bases, the J end by 5 bases, with 9 bases between. The CDR3 sequence is CASSQRGGTEAFF. DNA of the CDR3: TGTGCCAGCAGCCAAAGGGGGGGGACTGAAGCTTTCTTT.

The chain joins TRBV27 to TRBJ2-3; tentative D call: TRBD2 (7 bases). Germline V CDR1 and CDR2: MNHEY, SMNVEV (reference sequence). The CDR3 runs to 16 residues. Trimming left V 6 bases short and J 2 bases short, with 18 bases between. The CDR3 DNA sequence: TGTGCCAGCAGCCGAGGGGGGGCCGCCCTCACAGATACGCAGTATTTT. This gives the protein CASSRGGAALTDTQYF.

J is TRBJ2-7 and V is TRBV12-3 or TRBV12-4; the D gene is possibly TRBD2 (6 bases). The CDR3 sequence is 13 residues long. Trimming left V 6 bases short and J 3 bases short, with 12 bases between. The CDR3 bases are TGTGCCAGCAGCCCGACTAGAGTCTACGAGCAGTACTTC. It translates to CASSPTRVYEQYF.

The rearrangement joins TRBV12-3 or TRBV12-4 to TRBJ2-5; D not certain. The CDR3 extends over 11 amino acids. Trimming shortened V by 1 base and J by 7 bases, and 4 bases separated the two germline ends. CDR3 DNA sequence: TGTGCCAGCAGTTTAGGGGCGACCCAGTACTTC. Protein sequence: CASSLGATQYF.

J is TRBJ2-1 and V is TRBV19; perhaps TRBD2 as D (6 bases). Germline V gene data show CDR1 as LNHDA and CDR2 as SQIVND (reference sequence). The V gene lost 0 bases and the J gene lost 1 base, with 13 bases spanning the gap. This CDR3 is 17 amino acids long. The CDR3 DNA reads as TGTGCCAGTAGTATAGATATGGAGACTAGTTCCTACAATGAGCAGTTCTTC. Encoded protein: CASSIDMETSSYNEQFF.

The V call is TRBV18, the J call TRBJ1-5, with a possible D match to TRBD1 (6 bases). The CDR3 is made up of 14 amino acids. CDR1 is KGHSH, CDR2 LQKENI, per germline. Trimming left V 9 bases short and J 1 base short, with 13 bases between. CDR3 sequence: CASSLGGSNQPQHF. The DNA for the CDR3 is TGTGCCAGTTCCCTAGGGGGAAGCAATCAGCCCCAGCATTTT.

The chain couples TRBV30 to TRBJ2-5, with TRBD2 identical over 8 bases. CDR3 size: 13 residues. J was trimmed by 4 bases and V by 5 bases; bases with no gene match: 6. Germline V CDR1 and CDR2: GTSNPN, SVGIG (reference sequence). The CDR3, as DNA: TGTGCCTGGGCCGCGGCGGGGGGAGAGACCCAGTACTTC. This gives the protein CAWAAAGGETQYF.

The rearrangement uses TRBV6-6 and TRBJ1-3; D is unclear. The CDR3 sequence is 15 residues long. V lost 7 bases to trimming and J lost 0 bases, with 13 bases between them. Germline V gives CDR1 MNHNY, CDR2 SVGAGI (reference sequence). This CDR3 is CASITNRDSGNTIYF. CDR3 in DNA: TGTGCCAGCATTACAAATCGTGACTCTGGAAACACCATATATTTT.

V usage is TRBV10-3 and J usage is TRBJ2-7; possible D gene TRBD1, 5 bases. Between the trimmed V and J ends, which lost 2 bases and 6 bases, there was a span of 14 bases. The CDR3 contains 14 residues. Germline CDR1 and CDR2: ENHRY and SYGVKD. The CDR3 here is CAISERGPPSEQYF. The CDR3 DNA reads as TGTGCCATCAGTGAGAGGGGCCCGCCTAGCGAGCAGTACTTC.

This chain uses TRBV2 with TRBJ2-3; TRBD2 agrees at 8 bases. V shed 2 bases and J 2 bases; nucleotides not matched to a gene: 9. Germline CDR1 is SNHLY and CDR2 is FYNNEI. This CDR3 has 17 amino acids. CDR3 in DNA: TGTGCCAGCAGTGAAAGCGGGGGCGGGGCAAACACAGATACGCAGTATTTT. This codes for CASSESGGGANTDTQYF. Supplemented by reference TRBV2 and TRBJ2-3, the full variable domain reads EPEVTQTPSHQVTQMGQEVILRCVPISNHLYFYWYRQILGQKVEFLVSFYNNEISEKSEIFDDQFSVERPDGSNFTLKIRSTKLEDSAMYFCASSESGGGANTDTQYFGPGTRLTVL.

The rearrangement links TRBV4-1 to TRBJ2-7; 9 bases fit TRBD2. Per germline, CDR1 MGHRA and CDR2 YSYEKL. Losses at the gene ends were 1 base for V and 3 bases for J; bases not matched to a gene: 16. CDR3 size: 19 residues. For the CDR3, the DNA is TGCGCCAGCAGCCAAGGTCGGGTGGCTAGCGGGACCCGACTCTACGAGCAGTACTTC. Translated: CASSQGRVASGTRLYEQYF.

The CDR3 region has the DNA TGTGCCAGCAGTGACCGGGGGTGGGAAGATACGCAGTATTTT. Translation gives CASSDRGWEDTQYF. The genes are TRBV6-1 and TRBJ2-3, with a possible D match to TRBD2 (6 bases). Germline V gives CDR1 MNHNS, CDR2 SASEGT. This CDR3 spans 14 amino acids. Trimming removed 3 bases at V and 5 bases at J, with 12 bases between.